This TCR beta chain was retrieved from a study of regulatory T cells in long-lasting Graves disease. This clonotype has a count of ten or more. Its specificity is unknown. Time point noted: persistent/refractory GD, antithyroid drugs over 5 years with positive TRAb. The authors made the TCR library using RNA they extracted from PBMCs. The V end was cut by 4 bases, the J end by 2 bases, with 10 bases between. The CDR3 runs 13 residues. Germline V gene data show CDR1 as SGHDT and CDR2 as YYEEEE. The authors built TCR beta libraries using iRepertoire HTBI primers and Arm-PCR of CDR3 regions. In the original workflow: Detected in the samples were over 60 TRBV and 15 or so TRBJ segments. TCRdb ran MiXCR on the multiplex PCR reads and lists one entry per CDR3 protein. For this entry, the V and J calls and clone size follow TCRdb and not the study's own pipeline. The sample shows approximately 400,000 distinct CDR3 sequences, less than 25% of them seen only once.

Study results and caveats: TRBV28, TRBJ1-2 and TRBJ2-5 were favored in persistent disease. Whereas new patients shared some 970 public clonotypes, persistent patients shared more, at approximately 2,700.

Sample: peripheral blood mononuclear cells (PBMCs), taken when the disease was refractory, from a patient treated with antithyroid drugs. The chain has TRBV5-6 and TRBJ2-7, with D uncertain. This TCR derives from a female donor with Graves disease. CDR3 in amino acids: CASSPTIAYEQYF. The CDR3 region has the DNA TGTGCCAGCAGCCCAACTATAGCCTACGAGCAGTACTTC.